This entry concerns a single T cell receptor beta chain. Its cognate antigen is unknown. Time point of the sample: week 35, safety follow-up. Every vaccination contained 300 ug of the mutant IDH1 20-mer peptide and was paired with topical imiquimod. Each tumor in the donors was a new WHO grade 3 or 4 astrocytoma, IDH1-mutant and ATRX-lost. Assay: immunoSEQ multiplex PCR; the TCRdb copy retains only in-frame clones and omits some. This sample carries 40,000 to 50,000 clones, approximately 92% of them seen once, and the ten largest clones take approximately 1.6%. This specimen comes from a study of a mutant IDH1 vaccine in newly diagnosed glioma. Turning to the study itself: Vaccination started 4-6 weeks after radiotherapy alone, or with temozolomide cycles. The study, taken as a whole, reports: Any relationship between pseudoprogression and changes in top peripheral T cell clonotypes seemed absent. Of the patients, 80% to 95% had vaccine-induced immune responses.

Germline values: CDR1 MNHNS, CDR2 SASEGT. The germline V and J ends were trimmed by 4 bases and 6 bases, with 13 bases remaining between them. The CDR3 has 15 residues. The starting material was PBMCs, obtained from a glioma patient whose treatment included an IDH1 peptide vaccine. This chain connects TRBV6-1 to TRBJ1-6; weak D call: TRBD1 (6 bases). This receptor was identified in a man aged 35-49 years with glioma. Here the CDR3 DNA reads TGTGCCAGCAGTGTAAACAGGGTTGGTAATTCACCCCTCCACTTT. Protein: CASSVNRVGNSPLHF.